Below, 26 T cell receptor beta chains from the same sample are listed, as sequenced in a study of blood T cell repertoires in COVID-19. The table came from immunoSEQ multiplex PCR; TCRdb's copy has only in-frame clones and leaves some out. The sample lists about 17,000 clones; around 90% were seen once. Input material: peripheral blood. The receptors originated from a man in his 60s with active COVID-19.

The rearrangement uses TRBV7-3 and TRBJ2-1; 7 bases are a match to TRBD1. Germline V gene lookup returns CDR1 SGHTA and CDR2 FQGTGA. The V segment lost 5 bases and the J segment 3 bases; nucleotides outside the gene matches: 4. This CDR3 comprises 14 residues. CDR3 amino acids: CASSAWTGYNEQFF. DNA for the CDR3: TGTGCCAGCAGCGCTTGGACAGGCTACAATGAGCAGTTCTTC.

The V and J genes are TRBV7-3 and TRBJ2-1; 10 bases are shared with TRBD2. The CDR3 spans 15 residues. Per the germline V gene, CDR1 is SGHTA and CDR2 is FQGTGA. The V gene end was trimmed by 2 bases and the J gene end by 2 bases; junction bases not matched to a gene: 0. In nucleotides, the CDR3 is TGTGCCAGCAGCTTACTAGCGGGGGCCTACAATGAGCAGTTCTTC. This sequence encodes CASSLLAGAYNEQFF.

The genes are TRBV5-1 and TRBJ1-6, with D possibly TRBD1 on 5 matching bases. The germline V gene has CDR1 SGHRS and CDR2 YFSETQ. CDR3 length: 16 amino acids. V dropped 0 bases and J dropped 4 bases, with 11 bases sitting between them. The CDR3 sequence is CASSLAGHRYNSPLHF. The CDR3 DNA follows: TGCGCCAGCAGCTTGGCTGGACACCGGTATAATTCACCCCTCCACTTT. The full variable domain, its missing parts supplied by reference TRBV5-1 and TRBJ1-6, is KAGVTQTPRYLIKTRGQQVTLSCSPISGHRSVSWYQQTPGQGLQFLFEYFSETQRNKGNFPGRFSGRQFSNSRSEMNVSTLELGDSALYLCASSLAGHRYNSPLHFGNGTRLTVT.

The chain carries TRBV4-1 and TRBJ2-5; D ambiguous. The CDR3 contains 14 residues. CDR1 and CDR2 (germline): MGHRA, YSYEKL. The germline V and J ends were trimmed by 3 bases and 0 bases, with 8 bases remaining between them. The CDR3 bases are TGCGCCAGCAGCCAGGTAACAAACCAAGAGACCCAGTACTTC. This sequence encodes CASSQVTNQETQYF.

This clone was counted a few times. J is TRBJ2-7 and V is TRBV7-3; 8 nucleotides agree with TRBD2. Looked up from germline, CDR1 is SGHTA and CDR2 is FQGTGA. With 6 bases clipped from V and 2 bases from J, the junction kept 6 bases outside the gene matches. This CDR3 has 14 amino acids. CDR3 nucleotides: TGTGCCAGCAGTTCCTCGGGGGGGCCCTACGAGCAGTACTTC. Translated: CASSSSGGPYEQYF.

This clone was picked up a small number of times. The chain has TRBV15 and TRBJ2-7, with 10 positions matching TRBD1. This CDR3 is 15 amino acids long. After removal of 5 bases from V and 3 bases from J, the junction contained 7 bases not matched to a gene. Germline CDR1 reads LNHNV; CDR2 reads YYDKDF (reference sequence). CDR3 sequence (DNA): TGTGCCACCAGCCCGGCCGGGACAGGGGACTACGAGCAGTACTTC. Encoded protein: CATSPAGTGDYEQYF.

This chain links TRBV7-9 with TRBJ2-7; 8 bases align to TRBD1. The V and J ends lost 5 bases and 8 bases, in that order; junction bases with no gene match: 8. CDR1 is SEHNR, CDR2 FQNEAQ, per germline (reference sequence). CDR3 length equals 13 residues. CDR3 protein: CASSGTGGEKQYF. DNA for the CDR3: TGTGCCAGCAGCGGGACAGGCGGAGAAAAGCAGTACTTC.

Notes on this clone: Other DNA sequences within the sample encode an identical CDR3. The chain employs TRBV18 and TRBJ2-7; D is undetermined. The V end was cut by 2 bases, the J end by 2 bases, with 4 bases between. CDR1 and CDR2 from the germline V gene are KGHSH and LQKENI. This CDR3 is built from 12 residues. The CDR3 sequence: CASSPGPYEQYF. DNA of the CDR3: TGTGCCAGCTCACCAGGCCCCTACGAGCAGTACTTC.

This clone came up once. The rearrangement uses TRBV3-1 (or the pseudogene TRBV3-2) and TRBJ1-1; the D is unclear. Germline values: CDR1 LGHDT, CDR2 YNNKEL (reference sequence). The germline V and J ends were trimmed by 4 bases and 4 bases, with 19 bases remaining between them. This CDR3 has 16 amino acids. CDR3 in DNA: TGTGCCAGCAGCCCCGGTTGGGCCTCGAGGGTCACTGAAGCTTTCTTT. Translated, it gives CASSPGWASRVTEAFF.

This chain connects TRBV4-2 to TRBJ2-5; TRBD2 agrees at 9 bases. This CDR3 region has 17 residues. J lost 2 bases, V lost 0 bases, and 7 bases had no gene match. Germline assignment: CDR1 LGHNA and CDR2 YNFKEQ. CDR3 coding DNA: TGTGCCAGCAGCCAAGATGGTCCAGCGGGGGGACAAGAGACCCAGTACTTC. Residues: CASSQDGPAGGQETQYF.

This rearrangement joins TRBV6-5 to TRBJ1-4; D is uncertain. Germline V CDR1 and CDR2: MNHEY, SVGAGI. Trimming pared 5 bases from V and 7 bases from J, leaving 14 bases between. The CDR3 spans 14 residues. CDR3 in DNA: TGTGCCAGCAGTCTCAGGAGGTACTTTGAAAAACTGTTTTTT. This encodes CASSLRRYFEKLFF.

The table lists this clone with a count of one. This chain uses TRBV7-9 with TRBJ1-2, with D tentatively TRBD1 (6 bases). Germline V gives CDR1 SEHNR, CDR2 FQNEAQ (reference sequence). The CDR3 consists of 16 residues. V dropped 7 bases and J dropped 7 bases, with 25 bases sitting between them. The CDR3 here is CASITPGDTPTGGYTF. The CDR3 region has the DNA TGTGCCAGCATCACCCCAGGGGACACCCCCACTGGTGGCTACACCTTC.

This clone was seen once. J is TRBJ2-3 and V is TRBV4-2; D might be TRBD2 (5 bases). CDR1 and CDR2 (germline): LGHNA, YNFKEQ. V was pared by 4 bases and J by 11 bases, with 10 bases between. CDR3 length: 11 residues. The CDR3 coding sequence is TGTGCCAGCAGCCTTGGACTCAGGCAGTATTTT. This translates into CASSLGLRQYF.

The chain combines TRBV29-1 with TRBJ1-2; the D gene is possibly TRBD1 (5 bases). The CDR3 length is 13 residues. The V end lost 4 bases, the J end lost 4 bases, and 13 bases lay between the germline ends. CDR1 SQVTM and CDR2 ANQGSEA come from the germline V gene. The CDR3 DNA reads as TGCAGCGTTGCGGCGGGACGTTTCTATGGCTACACCTTC. Translated: CSVAAGRFYGYTF. The complete variable domain, with remaining parts taken from reference TRBV29-1 and TRBJ1-2, reads SAVISQKPSRDICQRGTSLTIQCQVDSQVTMMFWYRQQPGQSLTLIATANQGSEATYESGFVIDKFPISRPNLTFSTLTVSNMSPEDSSIYLCSVAAGRFYGYTFGSGTRLTVV.

This clone is medium-sized (0.01 to 0.1%) within its sample. V gene TRBV28 combines with J gene TRBJ1-1; tentative D call: TRBD1 (5 bases). Trimming cost V 4 bases and J 0 bases, with 18 bases left between them. Germline V CDR1 and CDR2: MDHEN, SYDVKM. This CDR3 spans 17 amino acids. This CDR3 reads CASSSVETDILNTEAFF. The CDR3 nucleotides are TGTGCCAGCAGTTCCGTCGAGACAGATATTTTGAACACTGAAGCTTTCTTT.

Written as DNA, the CDR3 is TGTGCCAGCATTGTGTCAGGGTGGGCGAACACCGGGGAGCTGTTTTTT. Encoded protein: CASIVSGWANTGELFF. This rearrangement joins TRBV2 to TRBJ2-2, with TRBD1 as a possible D gene (5 bases). Trimming cost V 7 bases and J 0 bases, with 15 bases left between them. CDR1 and CDR2 (germline): SNHLY, FYNNEI. The CDR3 extends over 16 amino acids.

The J gene is TRBJ1-1, the V gene TRBV12-5, with D unresolved. Per germline, CDR1 LGHNT and CDR2 FRNRAP. This CDR3 spans 11 amino acids. The CDR3, as DNA: TGTGCCCTCTCGTCGGGCACTGAAGCTTTCTTT. Its translation: CALSSGTEAFF. The full variable domain, with the rest looked up from reference TRBV12-5 and TRBJ1-1, is DARVTQTPRHKVTEMGQEVTMRCQPILGHNTVFWYRQTMMQGLELLAYFRNRAPLDDSGMPKDRFSAEMPDATLATLKIQPSEPRDSAVYFCALSSGTEAFFGQGTRLTVV.

The chain combines TRBV5-5 with TRBJ2-6; 12 positions match TRBD1. The CDR3 is 19 amino acids. The V segment lost 7 bases and the J segment 2 bases; nucleotides outside the gene matches: 13. Germline CDR1 and CDR2: SGHKS and YYEKEE (reference sequence). This chain's CDR3 is CASRSQIGTGGAGANVLTF. CDR3 DNA: TGTGCCAGCCGGTCGCAAATCGGGACAGGGGGCGCTGGGGCCAACGTCCTGACTTTC.

This chain joins TRBV5-1 and TRBJ1-6; possible D gene TRBD1, 5 bases. The length of the CDR3 is 16 residues. In germline, CDR1 is SGHRS, CDR2 YFSETQ. V lost 0 bases and J lost 6, with 13 bases in between. The DNA of the CDR3 is TGCGCCAGCAGCTTGGGAAGCTATGGGGCTAATTCACCCCTCCACTTT. As protein: CASSLGSYGANSPLHF.

The chain couples TRBV6-5 to TRBJ1-1, with D hard to call. Trimming removed 6 bases at V and 4 bases at J, with 9 bases between. Germline lookup yields CDR1 MNHEY and CDR2 SVGAGI. CDR3 length: 12 residues. The CDR3 is CASRHVGTEAFF. In DNA, the CDR3 is TGTGCCAGCAGACATGTTGGCACTGAAGCTTTCTTT.

This chain links TRBV6-1 with TRBJ2-7; 7 bases are shared with TRBD1. CDR1 is MNHNS, CDR2 SASEGT, per germline. The CDR3 runs 13 residues. V lost 3 bases and J lost 3; bases outside the gene matches: 2. CDR3 nucleotides: TGTGCCAGCAGTGATAGACAGGGCTACGAGCAGTACGTC. Its translation is CASSDRQGYEQYV.

This clone was observed a single time. The rearrangement uses TRBV29-1 and TRBJ2-1, with 8 bases lining up with TRBD1. Per germline, CDR1 SQVTM and CDR2 ANQGSEA. The CDR3 runs 15 residues. J gave up 5 bases and V 4 bases, and 10 bases lay outside the gene matches. This chain's CDR3 is CSVGAGTGDHNEQFF. The CDR3 coding sequence is TGCAGCGTTGGGGCCGGGACAGGAGACCACAATGAGCAGTTCTTC.

This chain uses TRBV5-4 with TRBJ1-1, with a possible D match to TRBD1 (5 bases). Germline loops: CDR1 SGHNT, CDR2 YYREEE (reference sequence). This CDR3 contains 13 residues. V lost 0 bases and J 11 bases, leaving 14 bases between the germline ends. Written as DNA, the CDR3 is TGTGCCAGCAGCTTGGAGCCCAGGGTGGATGCTTTCTTT. Amino acid sequence: CASSLEPRVDAFF.

This clone was seen once. The rearrangement uses TRBV7-9 and TRBJ1-6, with D perhaps TRBD1 (5 bases). Germline V gene data show CDR1 as SEHNR and CDR2 as FQNEAQ (reference sequence). The CDR3 totals 13 residues. Trimming took 1 base from V and 8 from J, leaving 6 bases between them. The CDR3 loop is CASSLGQYSPLHF. The DNA for the CDR3 is TGTGCCAGCAGCTTAGGACAGTATTCACCCCTCCACTTT.

The V and J genes are TRBV12-3 or TRBV12-4 and TRBJ1-2, with D unresolved. V was clipped by 2 bases and J by 8 bases, with 12 bases between them. The length of the CDR3 is 13 residues. The CDR3 is CASSLHRTGGYTF. The CDR3 DNA follows: TGTGCCAGCAGTTTACACCGCACCGGGGGCTACACCTTC.

V gene TRBV5-6 combines with J gene TRBJ1-2; 8 positions match TRBD1. Germline trimming cut 4 bases from V and 4 bases from J; bases unmatched to any gene: 12. Germline values: CDR1 SGHDT, CDR2 YYEEEE. The CDR3 loop spans 16 amino acids. The CDR3 DNA sequence: TGTGCCAGCAGCCGACATCGATTACAGGGGGGCTATGGCTACACCTTC. It translates to CASSRHRLQGGYGYTF. The whole variable domain, remainder taken from reference TRBV5-6 and TRBJ1-2, is DAGVTQSPTHLIKTRGQQVTLRCSPKSGHDTVSWYQQALGQGPQFIFQYYEEEERQRGNFPDRFSGHQFPNYSSELNVNALLLGDSALYLCASSRHRLQGGYGYTFGSGTRLTVV.